This entry lists 28 T cell receptor beta chains sequenced from one sample in a study of T cell repertoires in cytomegalovirus infection (dated by TCRdb to the late 2010s). The sample's treatment or condition label is to be understood as: in vitro stimulation with specific CMV peptide epitopes to enrich CMV-specific T cells. Their antigens are not known. The sequencer was an Illumina HiSeq 1500. TCRdb reprocessed the public reads (quality trimming at Q25 with fastp, clone calling with MiXCR) and kept in-frame beta chains. Entries that share a CDR3 protein sequence are merged under the most common genes and DNA. The table for this sample lists around 900,000 distinct CDR3 sequences; under 40% of them were counted only once. The ten biggest clones cover about an eighth of the sample. The material was cultured CD8+ T cells from PBMCs, obtained from culture after CMV antigen stimulation. The receptor set was obtained from a human donor in good health (CMV status not recorded). Some clones in this sample may be carry-over from other donors' samples.

Only a few counts were recorded for this clonotype. The chain couples TRBV6-1 to TRBJ1-1; D is ambiguous. The germline V and J ends were trimmed by 6 bases and 4 bases, with 15 bases remaining between them. Germline-derived CDR1 and CDR2 are MNHNS and SASEGT. The CDR3 is 14 amino acids. DNA for the CDR3: TGTGCCAGCAGCCGCTCCTACGGAGGCACTGAAGCTTTCTTT. Amino acids: CASSRSYGGTEAFF.

This sequence joins TRBV12-3 or TRBV12-4 and TRBJ1-2; no reliable D call. This CDR3 is built from 13 residues. The ends were cut back, 2 bases at V and 8 bases at J, with 12 bases in the middle. The CDR3 region has the DNA TGTGCCAGCAGTTTAATGGCAGGCAAAGGCTACACCTTC. Protein: CASSLMAGKGYTF.

The J gene is TRBJ2-1, the V gene TRBV4-1; D uncertain. The V end was cut by 0 bases, the J end by 3 bases, with 18 bases between. Germline values: CDR1 MGHRA, CDR2 YSYEKL. The CDR3 is made up of 18 amino acids. CDR3 nucleotides: TGCGCCAGCAGCCAAGAGAAGGTCCCGACACCAAACTACAATGAGCAGTTCTTC. Encoded protein: CASSQEKVPTPNYNEQFF.

The chain couples TRBV12-3 or TRBV12-4 to TRBJ1-5; no definite D call. This CDR3 has 15 residues. The V end was cut by 6 bases, the J end by 5 bases, with 17 bases between. As DNA, the CDR3 is TGTGCCAGCAGCTCACGAGGAATCGGAGATCAGCCCCAGCATTTT. Translated: CASSSRGIGDQPQHF.

V gene TRBV5-1 combines with J gene TRBJ1-6; TRBD1 might be the D (5 bases). The CDR3 has 16 residues. V lost 4 bases and J 0 bases, leaving 11 bases between the germline ends. The germline CDR1 and CDR2 sequences are SGHRS and YFSETQ. The CDR3 region has the DNA TGCGCCAGCAGCCCAGAGGGGCGCTCCTATAATTCACCCCTCCACTTT. It translates to CASSPEGRSYNSPLHF.

The chain has TRBV7-9 and TRBJ1-6; 8 nucleotides line up with TRBD1. After removal of 1 base from V and 7 bases from J, the junction contained 3 bases not matched to a gene. Germline CDR1 is SEHNR and CDR2 is FQNEAQ (reference sequence). The CDR3 runs to 15 residues. The CDR3 here is CASSLVQGVNSPLHF. The CDR3 nucleotides are TGTGCCAGCAGCTTAGTACAGGGGGTGAATTCACCCCTCCACTTT.

Only a few counts were recorded for this clonotype. The chain carries TRBV12-3 or TRBV12-4 and TRBJ2-2; D is undetermined. V was clipped by 6 bases and J by 3 bases, with 11 bases between them. CDR3 size: 14 residues. The CDR3 region has the DNA TGTGCCAGCAGACCCATTAGAGACACCGGGGAGCTGTTTTTT. It translates to CASRPIRDTGELFF.

This chain connects TRBV5-5 to TRBJ2-3, with 12 bases that match TRBD2. The V gene end was trimmed by 7 bases and the J gene end by 5 bases; junction bases not matched to a gene: 17. In germline, CDR1 is SGHKS, CDR2 YYEKEE (reference sequence). The CDR3 has 18 amino acids. CDR3 region: CASRPVLAGGPVEDTQYF. The CDR3 DNA reads TGTGCCAGCCGGCCTGTCCTAGCGGGGGGGCCGGTGGAAGATACGCAGTATTTT.

This clonotype was seen only a few times. This rearrangement joins TRBV10-2 to TRBJ1-4; no clear D gene. The CDR3 consists of 16 residues. V lost 5 bases, J lost 3 bases, and 16 bases lay in between. Germline loops: CDR1 WSHSY, CDR2 SAAADI. CDR3 residues: CASSHSYGQPNEKLFF. CDR3 DNA: TGCGCCAGCAGTCACAGCTACGGTCAGCCTAATGAAAAACTGTTTTTT.

This clonotype was seen just once. A much larger clone sits a single nucleotide away, making a read error possible. The chain links TRBV7-6 to TRBJ2-1; 8 bases are a match to TRBD1. With V trimmed by 4 bases and J by 7 bases, 3 bases remained unmatched. This CDR3 spans 13 amino acids. The germline V gene has CDR1 SGHVS and CDR2 FNYEAQ. The CDR3 DNA follows: TGTGCCAGCAGCTCCTGGACAGGGAATGAGCAGTTCTTC. It encodes CASSSWTGNEQFF. Full variable domain (rest looked up from reference TRBV7-6 and TRBJ2-1): GAGVSQSPRYKVTKRGQDVALRCDPISGHVSLYWYRQALGQGPEFLTYFNYEAQQDKSGLPNDRFSAERPEGSISTLTIQRTEQRDSAMYRCASSSWTGNEQFFGPGTRLTVL.

The chain employs TRBV7-8 and TRBJ2-3, with 7 positions matching TRBD1. The CDR3 has 14 amino acids. The germline V gene encodes CDR1 SGHVS and CDR2 FQNEAQ. Trimming cost V 6 bases and J 1 base; bases outside gene matches: 4. The CDR3 nucleotides read TGTGCCAGCAGACTTGGACAGGGCACAGATACGCAGTATTTT. Protein product: CASRLGQGTDTQYF.

V usage is TRBV7-9 and J usage is TRBJ2-7, with unresolved D. The CDR3 sequence is 13 residues long. CDR1 and CDR2 from the germline V gene are SEHNR and FQNEAQ (reference sequence). In DNA form, the CDR3 reads TGTGGTGTATCGGCTTCCCCATCCTACGAGCAGTACTTC. This encodes CGVSASPSYEQYF. Full variable domain (missing parts from reference TRBV7-9 and TRBJ2-7): DTGVSQNPRHKITKRGQNVTFRCDPISEHNRLYWYRQTLGQGPEFLTYFQNEAQLEKSRLLSDRFSAERPKGSFSTLEIQRTEQGDSAMYLCGVSASPSYEQYFGPGTRLTVT.

This clonotype was recorded many times. The genes are TRBV7-9 and TRBJ2-5; 10 bases fit TRBD2. Germline V gene data show CDR1 as SEHNR and CDR2 as FQNEAQ (reference sequence). The CDR3 has 18 amino acids. V shed 3 bases and J 5 bases; nucleotides not matched to a gene: 15. Here the CDR3 reads CASSFFPPLIAGGETQYF. The CDR3 DNA reads as TGTGCCAGCAGCTTTTTCCCCCCGCTTATAGCGGGAGGTGAGACCCAGTACTTC.

This clonotype was counted at least ten times. The chain combines TRBV7-6 with TRBJ1-1; 9 bases are shared with TRBD1. Germline V CDR1 and CDR2: SGHVS, FNYEAQ. The junction had 3 bases not matched to a gene; V was cut back by 4 bases and J by 6 bases. The CDR3 runs to 13 residues. CDR3 sequence reads: CASSSGQGSEAFF. The CDR3 nucleotides are TGTGCCAGCAGCTCCGGACAGGGGTCTGAAGCTTTCTTT.

The rearrangement joins TRBV6-2 or TRBV6-3 to TRBJ2-3; 10 bases are a match to TRBD2. This CDR3 has 19 amino acids. V was clipped by 6 bases and J by 4 bases; unmatched bases: 19. Germline V lookup: CDR1 MNHEY, CDR2 SVGEGT. In DNA, the CDR3 is TGTGCCAGCAGGAGTCCCTGGCTAGCGGGGGACCAAGAGGCAGATACGCAGTATTTT. Its protein is CASRSPWLAGDQEADTQYF.

The table lists this clonotype with many counts. The chain carries TRBV7-9 and TRBJ1-2, with TRBD1 matching over 11 bases. The V gene end was trimmed by 4 bases and the J gene end by 8 bases; junction bases not matched to a gene: 18. The CDR3 consists of 18 residues. Germline V gene sequence: CDR1 SEHNR, CDR2 FQNEAQ (reference sequence). CDR3: CASSSKPGQGVLWRGYTF. Written as DNA, the CDR3 is TGTGCCAGCAGCTCTAAACCGGGACAGGGGGTTTTATGGCGGGGCTACACCTTC.

The chain combines TRBV5-1 with TRBJ2-7; D is perhaps TRBD1 (6 bases). Trimming left V 3 bases short and J 2 bases short, with 18 bases between. CDR1 is SGHRS and CDR2 is YFSETQ in the germline V gene. This CDR3 region has 16 residues. The CDR3 here is CASSSPRGEVTYEQYF. CDR3 nucleotide sequence: TGCGCCAGCAGCTCGCCCAGGGGAGAGGTGACCTACGAGCAGTACTTC.

This clonotype showed up just a few times. This rearrangement joins TRBV27 to TRBJ2-3; D is perhaps TRBD2 (5 bases). Trimming pared 3 bases from V and 2 bases from J, leaving 9 bases between. The CDR3 totals 14 residues. Germline V lookup: CDR1 MNHEY, CDR2 SMNVEV (reference sequence). The CDR3 spells CASSFGRYTDTQYF. In nucleotides, the CDR3 is TGTGCCAGCAGTTTTGGGAGATACACAGATACGCAGTATTTT.

This rearrangement joins TRBV4-1 to TRBJ2-1; TRBD1 aligns across 7 bases. Germline V gene lookup returns CDR1 MGHRA and CDR2 YSYEKL. Unmatched junction bases numbered 6, after V lost 1 base and J lost 3 bases. The CDR3 has 16 residues. The CDR3 DNA reads TGCGCCAGCAGCCAAGCCACAGGGGCCAACTACAATGAGCAGTTCTTC. It is translated as CASSQATGANYNEQFF.

The CDR3 bases are TGTGCCAGCAGTGACCGTTCCGGGGTGCCCTATGGCTACACCTTC. Its protein product is CASSDRSGVPYGYTF. This rearrangement joins TRBV25-1 to TRBJ1-2, with D hard to call. The CDR3 is 15 amino acids. Trimming shortened V by 3 bases and J by 4 bases, and 15 bases separated the two germline ends. Germline CDR1 MGHDK, CDR2 SYGVNS.

In regard to this clonotype: A junction boundary mismatches the germline segment, possibly from a read error. The rearrangement links TRBV7-3 to TRBJ2-3; TRBD2 is a possible D gene (6 bases). Germline CDR1 SGHTA, CDR2 FQGTGA. This CDR3 is built from 17 residues. CDR3 sequence reads: CTSSLDGGYQDTDTQYF. Here the CDR3 DNA reads TGTACCAGCAGCTTGGACGGGGGATATCAAGACACAGATACGCAGTATTTT.

This clonotype came up a few times. The rearrangement joins TRBV27 to TRBJ1-1, with a weak D call TRBD1 (5 bases). Germline V gene sequence: CDR1 MNHEY, CDR2 SMNVEV (reference sequence). The CDR3 consists of 14 residues. V gave up 7 bases and J gave up 5 bases, with 17 bases separating them. For the CDR3, the DNA is TGTGCCAGCATCATTATCCCCCGGGGGACTGAAGCTTTCTTT. Its protein product is CASIIIPRGTEAFF.

The sample holds a few counts of this clonotype. The J gene is TRBJ1-1, the V gene TRBV19; tentative D call: TRBD1 (5 bases). Trimming took off 10 bases at V and 0 bases at J, with 18 bases between the two ends. The CDR3 sequence is 15 residues long. Per germline, CDR1 LNHDA and CDR2 SQIVND (reference sequence). The CDR3 DNA is TGTGCCACAAGAGGCCGGGGGGGAATGAACACTGAAGCTTTCTTT. Amino acids: CATRGRGGMNTEAFF.

The chain couples TRBV18 to TRBJ1-2; possibly TRBD1 for D (5 bases). Germline CDR1 is KGHSH and CDR2 is LQKENI. This CDR3 comprises 16 residues. Trimming stripped 6 bases from V and 0 bases from J, with 17 bases between. The CDR3 DNA is TGTGCCAGCTCCCTCACCTCCAGGGAGGCTAACTATGGCTACACCTTC. Protein product: CASSLTSREANYGYTF. Using reference TRBV18 and TRBJ1-2 for the parts outside the CDR3, the full variable domain is NAGVMQNPRHLVRRRGQEARLRCSPMKGHSHVYWYRQLPEEGLKFMVYLQKENIIDESGMPKERFSAEFPKEGPSILRIQQVVRGDSAAYFCASSLTSREANYGYTFGSGTRLTVV.

This clonotype showed up just a few times. V usage is TRBV7-6 and J usage is TRBJ2-1; D may be TRBD1 (6 bases). There are 15 residues in the CDR3. V lost 4 bases and J lost 7, with 17 bases in between. The germline V gene encodes CDR1 SGHVS and CDR2 FNYEAQ. CDR3 nucleotide sequence: TGTGCCAGCAGCTCCGAACTTGGCAGGGGAAATGAGCAGTTCTTC. Translating it yields CASSSELGRGNEQFF.

The chain joins TRBV27 to TRBJ2-7; 9 positions agree with TRBD2. The length of the CDR3 is 14 residues. Trimming at V came to 2 bases and at J to 5 bases, leaving 4 bases not matched to a gene. Germline V gives CDR1 MNHEY, CDR2 SMNVEV (reference sequence). For the CDR3, the DNA is TGTGCCAGCAGTTTAGCGGGGGGGTCGAACGAGCAGTACTTC. Protein sequence: CASSLAGGSNEQYF.

This clonotype turned up a few times. The chain employs TRBV9 and TRBJ2-1; 7 bases line up with TRBD2. The CDR3 runs to 15 residues. The germline CDR1 and CDR2 sequences are SGDLS and YYNGEE. V was clipped by 0 bases and J by 5 bases; unmatched bases: 5. CDR3 sequence reads: CASSVDLAADNEQFF. The CDR3 region has the DNA TGTGCCAGCAGCGTAGACCTAGCGGCCGACAATGAGCAGTTCTTC.

The chain is built from TRBV12-3 or TRBV12-4 and TRBJ2-2; D not certain. V gave up 5 bases and J gave up 0 bases, with 25 bases separating them. There are 20 residues in the CDR3. CDR3 in DNA: TGTGCCAGCAGTCTACCCTCCTTTCGCAGCCCCATCGCGAACACCGGGGAGCTGTTTTTT. Translation gives CASSLPSFRSPIANTGELFF.